This T cell receptor (beta chain) was observed in a study of CD8 T cells in ankylosing spondylitis. A few counts support this clonotype. Its specificity is unknown. From the 5' RACE reads, TCRdb called clonotypes with MiXCR, one entry per CDR3 protein. The repertoire holds 350,000 to 550,000 distinct CDR3 sequences, 26% seen once, with roughly 0.9% in the top ten. Study-level results: Characteristic, it appeared, of ankylosing spondylitis blood was a TCR beta motif of eight or nine highly homologous variants.

Germline V gene sequence: CDR1 MNHEY, CDR2 SMNVEV (reference sequence). The CDR3 spans 16 residues. V trimming: 2 bases; J trimming: 2 bases; junction bases outside the gene matches: 5. This chain joins TRBV27 and TRBJ1-5; 8 positions agree with TRBD1. Sequences were obtained from blood, either unsorted or a sorted T cell fraction (not recorded which). The receptor was isolated from a male donor with ankylosing spondylitis. CDR3 loop: CASSLGQGMGNQPQHF. The CDR3 bases are TGTGCCAGCAGTTTAGGACAGGGCATGGGCAATCAGCCCCAGCATTTT.